This T cell receptor beta chain was documented in a study of T cell responses to AZD1222 COVID-19 vaccine. Only in-frame clones appear in the TCRdb table, and some are missing; sequencing was by immunoSEQ multiplex PCR. The sample carries roughly 100,000 clones, about 90% recorded once. Germline CDR1 SGHTS, CDR2 YDEGEE. CDR3 length equals 10 residues. Trimming removed 1 base at V and 8 bases at J, with 3 bases between. The sample consisted of peripheral blood, taken on day 0 of AZD1222 vaccination. The gene calls are TRBV5-8 and TRBJ1-2, with D unclear. This TCR was sampled from an adult in good health. CDR3 protein: CASSLWGYTF. The CDR3 DNA sequence: TGTGCCAGCAGCTTGTGGGGCTACACCTTC.